Below, 29 T cell receptor beta chains from the same sample are listed, as sequenced in a study of control samples from healthy donors and cancer patients. Sequenced by immunoSEQ multiplex PCR; TCRdb stores in-frame clones only, minus some. The table shows 130,000 or so clones, with around 90% occurring only once. Sequencing input: blood. These receptors originate from a man between 40 and 49 years old in good health.

V gene TRBV5-8 combines with J gene TRBJ2-5, with TRBD2 as a possible D gene (5 bases). V lost 4 bases, J lost 2 bases, and 12 bases lay in between. Germline assignment: CDR1 SGHTS and CDR2 YDEGEE. The CDR3 has 14 amino acids. The CDR3 sequence is CASSNGRGQETQYF. DNA of the CDR3: TGTGCCAGCAGCAATGGACGGGGACAAGAGACCCAGTACTTC.

The chain has TRBV7-6 and TRBJ2-7, with D possibly being TRBD1 (5 bases). Trimming cost V 4 bases and J 1 base, with 14 bases left between them. Germline V gene data show CDR1 as SGHVS and CDR2 as FNYEAQ. The CDR3 runs 15 residues. In nucleotides, the CDR3 is TGTGCCAGCAGCTCCAGGGTAGGGATATCCTACGAGCAGTACTTC. It specifies CASSSRVGISYEQYF. Full variable domain (rest looked up from reference TRBV7-6 and TRBJ2-7): GAGVSQSPRYKVTKRGQDVALRCDPISGHVSLYWYRQALGQGPEFLTYFNYEAQQDKSGLPNDRFSAERPEGSISTLTIQRTEQRDSAMYRCASSSRVGISYEQYFGPGTRLTVT.

This chain links TRBV18 with TRBJ1-1; D unclear. In germline, CDR1 is KGHSH, CDR2 LQKENI. The CDR3 extends over 16 amino acids. Deletions cut 1 base from V and 2 bases from J, with 14 bases between. The CDR3 reads CASSPRPAAQNTEAFF. The CDR3, as DNA: TGTGCCAGCTCACCACGACCGGCCGCCCAAAACACTGAAGCTTTCTTT.

V is TRBV28 and J is TRBJ2-7; TRBD1 agrees at 7 bases. The CDR3 contains 15 residues. CDR1 is MDHEN, CDR2 SYDVKM, per germline. V shed 4 bases and J 5 bases; nucleotides not matched to a gene: 11. As DNA, the CDR3 is TGTGCCAGCAGTTACGGGGACAGACTCTTGGACGAGCAGTACTTC. Protein product: CASSYGDRLLDEQYF.

The rearrangement links TRBV28 to TRBJ1-1, with D perhaps TRBD1 (5 bases). This CDR3 is 14 amino acids long. V gave up 5 bases and J gave up 2 bases, with 12 bases separating them. Germline CDR1 MDHEN, CDR2 SYDVKM. The CDR3 DNA follows: TGTGCCAGCAGTCTGGTTCAGGGTAACACTGAAGCTTTCTTT. Translated: CASSLVQGNTEAFF.

The rearrangement uses TRBV5-5 and TRBJ2-7; 9 bases are shared with TRBD1. The CDR3 loop spans 14 amino acids. Germline trimming cut 1 base from V and 5 bases from J; bases unmatched to any gene: 4. Germline V lookup: CDR1 SGHKS, CDR2 YYEKEE (reference sequence). The CDR3 region has the DNA TGTGCCAGCAGCTTGAGGGACAGGGCAGACGAGCAGTACTTC. Translating gives CASSLRDRADEQYF.

The gene calls are TRBV7-8 and TRBJ1-1; D might be TRBD1 (5 bases). Germline V gene sequence: CDR1 SGHVS, CDR2 FQNEAQ. The germline V and J ends were trimmed by 2 bases and 2 bases, with 24 bases remaining between them. CDR3 length: 19 amino acids. The CDR3 here is CASSLRPGLKKGSNTEAFF. The CDR3 DNA reads TGTGCCAGCAGCTTACGACCGGGACTTAAAAAAGGGTCTAACACTGAAGCTTTCTTT.

The V and J genes are TRBV11-2 and TRBJ2-3, with a possible D match to TRBD2 (7 bases). With 3 bases removed from V and 4 bases from J, the gap between germline ends came to 11 bases. This CDR3 is built from 14 residues. Germline V gives CDR1 SGHAT, CDR2 FQNNGV. CDR3 nucleotide sequence: TGTGCCAGCAGCTTGGGGGGGGCTGCAGATACGCAGTATTTT. Translated, it gives CASSLGGAADTQYF.

This rearrangement joins TRBV6-5 to TRBJ2-7; no definite D call. The CDR3 extends over 15 amino acids. V dropped 6 bases and J dropped 5 bases, with 20 bases sitting between them. Germline values: CDR1 MNHEY, CDR2 SVGAGI. The CDR3 nucleotides are TGTGCCAGCAGAGGATCCATACCGGTAGTCCACGAGCAGTACTTC. Amino acids: CASRGSIPVVHEQYF.

V gene TRBV30 combines with J gene TRBJ1-1, with D unresolved. The CDR3 consists of 13 residues. The germline V gene has CDR1 GTSNPN and CDR2 SVGIG (reference sequence). V shed 0 bases and J shed 2 bases, with 7 bases lying between them. DNA for the CDR3: TGTGCCTGGAGTGTACACACCAACACTGAAGCTTTCTTT. It encodes CAWSVHTNTEAFF. Full variable domain (remainder filled in from reference TRBV30 and TRBJ1-1): SQTIHQWPATLVQPVGSPLSLECTVEGTSNPNLYWYRQAAGRGLQLLFYSVGIGQISSEVPQNLSASRPQDRQFILSSKKLLLSDSGFYLCAWSVHTNTEAFFGQGTRLTVV.

The rearrangement links TRBV7-9 to TRBJ1-2; a possible D gene is TRBD1 (5 bases). Germline V gene data show CDR1 as SEHNR and CDR2 as FQNEAQ (reference sequence). The CDR3 spans 11 residues. V lost 2 bases and J lost 8, with 6 bases in between. The CDR3 protein is CASSLQGGYTF. As DNA, the CDR3 is TGTGCCAGCAGCTTACAGGGCGGCTACACCTTC.

The chain is built from TRBV27 and TRBJ2-1; D may be TRBD2 (6 bases). This CDR3 contains 14 residues. The V end was cut by 4 bases, the J end by 10 bases, with 17 bases between. Germline CDR1 and CDR2: MNHEY and SMNVEV (reference sequence). CDR3 sequence reads: CASSSPDLAGEQFF. The CDR3 DNA is TGTGCCAGCAGTTCCCCGGACTTGGCGGGAGAGCAGTTCTTC.

The V and J genes are TRBV9 and TRBJ2-1; D unresolved. CDR1 is SGDLS, CDR2 YYNGEE, per germline. The ends were cut back, 2 bases at V and 0 bases at J, with 9 bases in the middle. This CDR3 spans 15 amino acids. The CDR3 nucleotides are TGTGCCAGCAGCGTCGGCGCTTTCTCCTACAATGAGCAGTTCTTC. This encodes CASSVGAFSYNEQFF.

This chain uses TRBV2 with TRBJ1-4; D ambiguous. Germline V gives CDR1 SNHLY, CDR2 FYNNEI. V lost 6 bases to trimming and J lost 4 bases, with 12 bases between them. CDR3 length: 14 residues. For the CDR3, the DNA is TGTGCCAGCAGGGCGGGTAGGATTAATGAAAAACTGTTTTTT. It codes for CASRAGRINEKLFF.

The chain is built from TRBV5-1 and TRBJ2-7; D possibly corresponds to TRBD1 (5 bases). CDR1 is SGHRS and CDR2 is YFSETQ in the germline V gene. The CDR3 contains 14 residues. V dropped 2 bases and J dropped 6 bases, with 15 bases sitting between them. The CDR3 DNA reads as TGCGCCAGCAGCTTCGGACAATCACCACCCGAGCAGTACTTC. Its protein product is CASSFGQSPPEQYF.

The CDR3 sequence is CASSLSQSSQYF. The DNA of the CDR3 is TGCGCCAGCAGCTTATCCCAGAGTAGCCAGTACTTC. The chain links TRBV5-1 to TRBJ2-5; D remains ambiguous. This CDR3 is 12 amino acids long. Germline V gene sequence: CDR1 SGHRS, CDR2 YFSETQ. V was pared by 2 bases and J by 10 bases, with 12 bases between.

The chain uses TRBV4-1 and TRBJ2-1; 7 positions match TRBD1. V was pared by 1 base and J by 2 bases, with 5 bases of the junction left unmatched. Germline lookup yields CDR1 MGHRA and CDR2 YSYEKL. This CDR3 comprises 16 residues. The CDR3 loop reads CASSQGQGRTYNEQFF. The CDR3 region has the DNA TGCGCCAGCAGCCAAGGACAGGGACGGACCTACAATGAGCAGTTCTTC.

This clone was observed a single time. The chain couples TRBV2 to TRBJ1-5, with 9 bases lining up with TRBD1. V gave up 7 bases and J gave up 4 bases; unmatched junction bases: 2. CDR1 and CDR2 (germline): SNHLY, FYNNEI. The CDR3 is 13 residues long. DNA of the CDR3: TGTGCCAGCAAAGACAGGGGGAATCAGCCCCAGCATTTT. This codes for CASKDRGNQPQHF.

The chain links TRBV3-1 (or the pseudogene TRBV3-2) to TRBJ1-4; D is undetermined. Deletions cut 1 base from V and 3 bases from J, with 9 bases between. The CDR3 totals 15 residues. Germline V gene sequence: CDR1 LGHDT, CDR2 YNNKEL (reference sequence). This CDR3 reads CASSQVLGANEKLFF. The CDR3 DNA is TGTGCCAGCAGCCAAGTTTTGGGTGCTAATGAAAAACTGTTTTTT.

This chain uses TRBV2 with TRBJ2-2; D call uncertain. The germline V and J ends were trimmed by 8 bases and 3 bases, with 16 bases remaining between them. CDR1 is SNHLY, CDR2 FYNNEI, per germline. The CDR3 spans 15 residues. CDR3 amino acids: CASGVTWEDTGELFF. CDR3 in DNA: TGTGCCAGCGGGGTGACGTGGGAAGACACCGGGGAGCTGTTTTTT.

This chain connects TRBV2 to TRBJ2-5, with D tentatively TRBD1 (6 bases). V lost 8 bases and J 6 bases, leaving 13 bases between the germline ends. CDR1 is SNHLY, CDR2 FYNNEI, per germline. This CDR3 is built from 12 residues. The CDR3 protein is CASADRWKTQYF. DNA for the CDR3: TGTGCCAGCGCGGACAGATGGAAGACCCAGTACTTC.

The chain carries TRBV9 and TRBJ2-1; no reliable D call. The CDR3 has 14 residues. V dropped 0 bases and J dropped 6 bases, with 10 bases sitting between them. Germline-derived CDR1 and CDR2 are SGDLS and YYNGEE. CDR3 residues: CASSVANGGNEQFF. The CDR3 DNA is TGTGCCAGCAGCGTAGCTAATGGCGGCAATGAGCAGTTCTTC.

As for this clone: Other DNA sequences in the sample encode the same CDR3. This chain uses TRBV27 with TRBJ2-3, with a weak D call TRBD1 (5 bases). Germline CDR1 is MNHEY and CDR2 is SMNVEV (reference sequence). The CDR3 runs 15 residues. V gave up 2 bases and J gave up 1 base, with 10 bases separating them. CDR3 sequence (DNA): TGTGCCAGCAGTTTAACGGGCAGGGGCACAGATACGCAGTATTTT. Translation gives CASSLTGRGTDTQYF.

The chain carries TRBV5-6 and TRBJ2-7; 9 bases map to TRBD1. Losses at the gene ends were 2 bases for V and 1 base for J; bases not matched to a gene: 1. Germline CDR1 SGHDT, CDR2 YYEEEE. CDR3 length equals 14 residues. This CDR3 reads CASSFGTGSYEQYF. CDR3 in DNA: TGTGCCAGCAGCTTCGGGACAGGGTCCTACGAGCAGTACTTC.

The chain carries TRBV19 and TRBJ2-5; D is uncertain. The germline gives CDR1 LNHDA, CDR2 SQIVND (reference sequence). The CDR3 loop spans 12 amino acids. Trimming took off 6 bases at V and 6 bases at J, with 11 bases between the two ends. The CDR3 spells CASSMGSQTQYF. CDR3 coding DNA: TGTGCCAGTAGCATGGGGTCACAGACCCAGTACTTC.

V is TRBV6-5 and J is TRBJ1-1; no firm D call. The CDR3 loop spans 13 amino acids. Trimming left V 8 bases short and J 0 bases short, with 10 bases between. The germline V gene has CDR1 MNHEY and CDR2 SVGAGI. CDR3 sequence reads: CASHRKLNTEAFF. In DNA, the CDR3 is TGTGCCAGCCACAGAAAGCTGAACACTGAAGCTTTCTTT.

V and J are TRBV27 and TRBJ1-2; the D gene is possibly TRBD1 (6 bases). The CDR3 consists of 13 residues. Trimming cost V 5 bases and J 5 bases, with 12 bases left between them. CDR1 is MNHEY and CDR2 is SMNVEV in the germline V gene (reference sequence). The CDR3 bases are TGTGCCAGCAGTGGGACCGGACAGTATGGCTACACCTTC. It encodes CASSGTGQYGYTF.

This clone was observed a single time. The rearrangement joins TRBV27 to TRBJ2-7; no clear D. V was cut by 6 bases and J by 3 bases, with 15 bases left in between. This CDR3 contains 14 residues. Per germline, CDR1 MNHEY and CDR2 SMNVEV (reference sequence). CDR3 protein: CASREIGQIYEQYF. In DNA, the CDR3 is TGTGCCAGCAGAGAGATAGGGCAAATCTACGAGCAGTACTTC.

V and J are TRBV10-1 and TRBJ2-5; D perhaps matches TRBD1 (6 bases). CDR3 length: 15 amino acids. CDR1 WNHNN and CDR2 SYGVQD come from the germline V gene (reference sequence). Deletions cut 3 bases from V and 4 bases from J, with 15 bases between. The DNA of the CDR3 is TGCGCCAGCAGTGACGGGGACACCATCGGAGAGACCCAGTACTTC. Residues: CASSDGDTIGETQYF.